This T cell receptor beta chain was found in a study of T cell responses to AZD1222 COVID-19 vaccine. About the study: Doses given second, at about 4 or about 12 weeks, were pooled. Study results and caveats: Spike-spanning, vaccine-associated CD4 TCRs were dominant at 160-218 and 743-854. The donors showed a predominance of white British ancestry and of females, with possible underestimation of clonal diversity.

Trimming removed 8 bases from V and 5 bases from J, with 7 bases in between. The CDR3 length is 11 residues. Germline lookup yields CDR1 DFQATT and CDR2 SNEGSKA (reference sequence). In regard to this clone: No antigen is known for it.

Sequencing was performed with immunoSEQ multiplex PCR; in TCRdb, only in-frame clones are kept and a portion is missing. Here the sample spans 95,000 to 100,000 clones, around 84% being singletons. This clonotype originated in an adult in good health. The rearrangement joins TRBV20-1 to TRBJ1-6, with D perhaps TRBD1 (6 bases). Specimen: peripheral blood, collected on day 0 of AZD1222 vaccination. DNA of the CDR3: TGCAGTAGGACAGATAATTCACCCCTCCACTTT. Translation: CSRTDNSPLHF.